The entry below describes one T cell receptor (beta chain). What it binds is unknown. The time point is: pre-treatment sample, taken before nivolumab and TIL therapy. The record originates from a study of TIL therapy for anti-PD-1-resistant metastatic lung cancer. Study-level results: This highly selected cohort may not generalize to typical lung cancer patients.

The immunoSEQ assay was v3. The table came from immunoSEQ multiplex PCR; TCRdb's copy has only in-frame clones and leaves some out. The sample records about 36,000 clones, about 70% being singletons. V was shortened by 3 bases and J by 0 bases, with 6 bases between the two germline ends. CDR3 size: 15 residues. In germline, CDR1 is MNHEY, CDR2 SVGAGI. Source: blood, taken at baseline. This TCR was recovered from a person aged 25-85 years with non-small cell lung cancer. The genes are TRBV6-5 and TRBJ2-6; D perhaps matches TRBD2 (5 bases). For the CDR3, the DNA is TGTGCCAGCAGTTATGGGAGCTCTGGGGCCAACGTCCTGACTTTC. This translates into CASSYGSSGANVLTF.